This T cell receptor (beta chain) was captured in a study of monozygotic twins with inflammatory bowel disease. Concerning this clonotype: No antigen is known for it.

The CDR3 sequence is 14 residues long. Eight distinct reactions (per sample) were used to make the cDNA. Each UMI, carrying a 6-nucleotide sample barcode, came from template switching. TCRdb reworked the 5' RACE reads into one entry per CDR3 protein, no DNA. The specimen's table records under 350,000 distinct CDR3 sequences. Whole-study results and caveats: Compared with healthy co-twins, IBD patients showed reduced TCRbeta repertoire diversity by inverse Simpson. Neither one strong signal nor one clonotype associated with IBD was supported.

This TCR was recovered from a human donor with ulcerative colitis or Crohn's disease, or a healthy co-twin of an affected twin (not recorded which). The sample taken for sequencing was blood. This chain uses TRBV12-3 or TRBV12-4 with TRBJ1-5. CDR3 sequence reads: CASSFSRAGQPQHF.